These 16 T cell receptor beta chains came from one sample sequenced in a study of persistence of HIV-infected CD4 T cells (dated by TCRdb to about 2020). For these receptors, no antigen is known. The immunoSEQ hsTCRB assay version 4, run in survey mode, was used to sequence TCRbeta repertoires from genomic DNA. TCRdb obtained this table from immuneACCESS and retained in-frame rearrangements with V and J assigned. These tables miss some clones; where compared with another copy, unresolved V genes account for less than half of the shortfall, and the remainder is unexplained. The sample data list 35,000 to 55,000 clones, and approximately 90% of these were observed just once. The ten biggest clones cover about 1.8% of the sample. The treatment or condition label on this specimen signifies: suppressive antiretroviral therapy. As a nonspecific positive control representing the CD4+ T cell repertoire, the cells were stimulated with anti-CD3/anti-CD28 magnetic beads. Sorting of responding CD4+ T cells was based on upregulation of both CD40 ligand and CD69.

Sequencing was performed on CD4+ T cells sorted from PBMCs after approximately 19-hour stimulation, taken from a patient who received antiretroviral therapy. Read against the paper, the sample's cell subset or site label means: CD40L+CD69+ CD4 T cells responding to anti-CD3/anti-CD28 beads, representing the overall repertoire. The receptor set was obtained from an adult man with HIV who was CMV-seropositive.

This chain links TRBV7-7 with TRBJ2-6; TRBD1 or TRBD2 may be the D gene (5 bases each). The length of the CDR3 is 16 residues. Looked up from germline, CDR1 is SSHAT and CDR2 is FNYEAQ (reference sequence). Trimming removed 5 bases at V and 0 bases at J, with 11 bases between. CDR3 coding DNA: TGTGCCAGCAGCCGGGACCCCAACTCTGGGGCCAACGTCCTGACTTTC. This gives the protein CASSRDPNSGANVLTF.

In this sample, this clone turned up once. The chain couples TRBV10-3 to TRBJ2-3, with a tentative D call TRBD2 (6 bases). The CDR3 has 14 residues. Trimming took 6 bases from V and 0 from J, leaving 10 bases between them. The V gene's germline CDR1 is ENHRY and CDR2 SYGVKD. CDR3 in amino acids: CAISPGLSTDTQYF. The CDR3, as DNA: TGTGCCATCAGCCCGGGACTGAGCACAGATACGCAGTATTTT.

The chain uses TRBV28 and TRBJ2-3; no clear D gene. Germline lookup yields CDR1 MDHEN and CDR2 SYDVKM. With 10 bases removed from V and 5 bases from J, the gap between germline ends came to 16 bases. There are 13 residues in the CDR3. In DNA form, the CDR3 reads TGTGCCATTAGCCGGGCCCCACGAGATACGCAGTATTTT. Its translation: CAISRAPRDTQYF.

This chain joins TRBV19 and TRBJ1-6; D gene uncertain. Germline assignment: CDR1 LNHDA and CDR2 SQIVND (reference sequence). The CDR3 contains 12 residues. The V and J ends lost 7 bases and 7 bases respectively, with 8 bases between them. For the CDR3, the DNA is TGTGCCAGTACAATTAGGAATTCACCCCTCCACTTT. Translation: CASTIRNSPLHF.

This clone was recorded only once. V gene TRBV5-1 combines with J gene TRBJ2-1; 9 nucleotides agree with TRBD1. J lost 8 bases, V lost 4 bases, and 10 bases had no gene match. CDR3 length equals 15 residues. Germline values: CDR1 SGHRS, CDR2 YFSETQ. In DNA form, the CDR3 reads TGCGCCAGCAGCCCAAGGACAGGGGTGATGGATGAGCAGTTCTTC. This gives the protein CASSPRTGVMDEQFF.

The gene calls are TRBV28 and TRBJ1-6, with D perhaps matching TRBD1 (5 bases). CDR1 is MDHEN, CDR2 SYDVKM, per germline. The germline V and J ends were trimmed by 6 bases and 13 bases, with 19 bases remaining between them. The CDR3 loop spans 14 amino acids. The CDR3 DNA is TGTGCCAGCAGGAGGGGACCCCTAATGTCGCCCCTCCACTTT. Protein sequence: CASRRGPLMSPLHF.

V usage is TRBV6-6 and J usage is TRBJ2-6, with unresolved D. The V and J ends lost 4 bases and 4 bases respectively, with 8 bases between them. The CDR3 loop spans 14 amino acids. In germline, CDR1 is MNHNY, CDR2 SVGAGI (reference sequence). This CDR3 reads CASSLGSGANVLTF. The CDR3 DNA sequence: TGTGCCAGCAGTTTAGGGTCCGGGGCCAACGTCCTGACTTTC.

As DNA, the CDR3 is TGTGCCAGCAGTGAAGGGGCAGGATCACCCCTCCACTTT. Translated, it gives CASSEGAGSPLHF. This chain connects TRBV6-1 to TRBJ1-6; no clear D gene. CDR3 length: 13 residues. The V and J ends lost 1 base and 10 bases respectively, with 8 bases between them. CDR1 is MNHNS and CDR2 is SASEGT in the germline V gene.

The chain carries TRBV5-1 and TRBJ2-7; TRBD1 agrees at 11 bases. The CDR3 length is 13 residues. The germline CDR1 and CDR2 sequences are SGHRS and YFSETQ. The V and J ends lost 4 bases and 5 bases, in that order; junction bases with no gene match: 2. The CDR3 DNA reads TGCGCCAGCAGCCGGGACAGGGGGAACGAGCAGTACTTC. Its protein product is CASSRDRGNEQYF.

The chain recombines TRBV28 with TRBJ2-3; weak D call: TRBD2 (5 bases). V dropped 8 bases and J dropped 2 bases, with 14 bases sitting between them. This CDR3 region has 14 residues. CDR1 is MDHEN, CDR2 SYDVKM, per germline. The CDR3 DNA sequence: TGTGCCAGCCGCGGGTGGGCCAACACAGATACGCAGTATTTT. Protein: CASRGWANTDTQYF.

This chain's CDR3 is CASSEDSLNQPQHF. In DNA form, the CDR3 reads TGTGCCAGCAGCGAGGACAGCCTCAATCAGCCCCAGCATTTT. The chain combines TRBV5-5 with TRBJ1-5, with D perhaps matching TRBD1 (6 bases). Trimming shortened V by 4 bases and J by 3 bases, and 11 bases separated the two germline ends. The germline gives CDR1 SGHKS, CDR2 YYEKEE (reference sequence). The CDR3 runs 14 residues.

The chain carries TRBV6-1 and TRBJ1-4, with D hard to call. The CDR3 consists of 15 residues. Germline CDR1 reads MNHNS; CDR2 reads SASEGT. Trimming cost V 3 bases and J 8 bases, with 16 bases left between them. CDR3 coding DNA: TGTGCCAGCAGTGATTGGGCCCCATCACGGGAAAAACTGTTTTTT. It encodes CASSDWAPSREKLFF.

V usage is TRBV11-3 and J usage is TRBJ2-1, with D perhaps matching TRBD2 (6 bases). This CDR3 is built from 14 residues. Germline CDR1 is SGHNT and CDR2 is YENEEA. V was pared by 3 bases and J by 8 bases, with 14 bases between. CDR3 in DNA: TGTGCCAGCAGCTTGCGGGCGGGGTGGTATGAGCAGTTCTTC. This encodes CASSLRAGWYEQFF.

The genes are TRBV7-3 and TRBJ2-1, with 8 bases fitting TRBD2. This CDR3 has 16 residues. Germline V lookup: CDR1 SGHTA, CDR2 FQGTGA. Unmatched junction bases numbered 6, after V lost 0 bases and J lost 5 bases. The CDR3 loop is CASSLTSGGVDNEQFF. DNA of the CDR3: TGTGCCAGCAGCTTAACGTCCGGGGGGGTGGACAATGAGCAGTTCTTC.

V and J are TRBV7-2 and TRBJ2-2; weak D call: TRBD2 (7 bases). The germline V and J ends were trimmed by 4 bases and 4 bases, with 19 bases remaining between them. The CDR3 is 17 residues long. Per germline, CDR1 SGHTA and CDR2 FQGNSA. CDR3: CASSSSRAGASTGELFF. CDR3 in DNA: TGTGCCAGCAGCTCAAGCCGGGCGGGGGCCAGCACCGGGGAGCTGTTTTTT.

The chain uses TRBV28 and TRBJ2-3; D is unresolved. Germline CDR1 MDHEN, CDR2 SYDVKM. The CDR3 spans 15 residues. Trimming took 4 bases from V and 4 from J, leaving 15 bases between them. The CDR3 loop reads CASSSAKGRADTQYF. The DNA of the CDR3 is TGTGCCAGCAGTTCGGCAAAAGGGCGCGCAGATACGCAGTATTTT.